A single TCR beta chain is shown here with its context. Germline V gene sequence: CDR1 SGHNT, CDR2 YENEEA. V gave up 3 bases and J gave up 5 bases, with 17 bases separating them. The CDR3 covers 15 residues. This table comes from immunoSEQ multiplex PCR, and its TCRdb copy is limited to in-frame clones, with some not included. The sample holds 350,000 to 450,000 clones; around 83% are singletons and the top ten take approximately 5%. The record originates from a study of blood T cell repertoires in COVID-19. Background on the study: The cDNA or gDNA used as material had been derived from T cells, B-cell-depleted T cells, or PBMCs.

This clonotype originated in a woman in her 50s who had recovered from COVID-19. The material sequenced was PBMCs or T cells enriched from blood (not recorded which). The chain combines TRBV11-3 with TRBJ2-7, with TRBD1 as a possible D gene (5 bases). The CDR3 coding sequence is TGTGCCAGCAGCTTCTCACTTCAGGGTGTCAACGAGCAGTACTTC. The encoded protein is CASSFSLQGVNEQYF. The variable domain in full, completed from reference TRBV11-3 and TRBJ2-7, reads EAGVVQSPRYKIIEKKQPVAFWCNPISGHNTLYWYLQNLGQGPELLIRYENEEAVDDSQLPKDRFSAERLKGVDSTLKIQPAELGDSAVYLCASSFSLQGVNEQYFGPGTRLTVT.